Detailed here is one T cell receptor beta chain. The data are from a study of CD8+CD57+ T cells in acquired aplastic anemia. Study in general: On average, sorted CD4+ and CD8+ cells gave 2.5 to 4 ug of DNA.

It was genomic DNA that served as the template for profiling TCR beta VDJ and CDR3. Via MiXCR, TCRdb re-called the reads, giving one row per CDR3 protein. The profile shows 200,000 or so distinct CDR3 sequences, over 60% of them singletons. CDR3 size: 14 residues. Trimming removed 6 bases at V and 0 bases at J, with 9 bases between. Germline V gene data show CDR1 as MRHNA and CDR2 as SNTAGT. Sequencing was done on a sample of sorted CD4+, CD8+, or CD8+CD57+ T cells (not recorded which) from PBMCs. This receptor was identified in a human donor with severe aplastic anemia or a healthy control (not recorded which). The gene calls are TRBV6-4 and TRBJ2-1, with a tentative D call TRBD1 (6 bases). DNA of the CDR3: TGTGCCAGCAGAAACAGGGACTCCTACAATGAGCAGTTCTTC. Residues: CASRNRDSYNEQFF.